Listed here is a single T cell receptor (beta chain). Its specificity is not known. Trimming took off 0 bases at V and 5 bases at J, with 21 bases between the two ends. This CDR3 comprises 18 residues. The data belong to a study of cytomegalovirus exposure and HLA in healthy donors. Findings and limits, study-wide: The authors judged a highly shared variant cluster likely a sequencing artifact. Most CMV-associated TCR beta chains were later found to appear HLA-restricted.

PCR employed 60 Vbeta and 13 Jbeta primers. Per the authors' pipeline: In a later analysis, tens of millions of unique TCR beta chains included roughly 11 million shared by two or more donors. Here immunoSEQ multiplex PCR was the method, and the copy in TCRdb shows in-frame clones only, minus some. Clone size and V and J calls were adopted from that table, with D and trimming inferred from the DNA. The sample shows some 150,000 clones, approximately 72% of them seen only once. The material sequenced was PBMCs. The sequence was collected from a human donor in good health. The chain recombines TRBV5-3 with TRBJ1-5; a possible D gene is TRBD1 (6 bases). TRBV5-3 is classed as an ORF, of uncertain function. CDR3 nucleotides: TGTGCCAGAAGCTTGGAGTTGGGCAGGGGAGGGCTCCATCAGCCCCAGCATTTT. The encoded protein is CARSLELGRGGLHQPQHF.